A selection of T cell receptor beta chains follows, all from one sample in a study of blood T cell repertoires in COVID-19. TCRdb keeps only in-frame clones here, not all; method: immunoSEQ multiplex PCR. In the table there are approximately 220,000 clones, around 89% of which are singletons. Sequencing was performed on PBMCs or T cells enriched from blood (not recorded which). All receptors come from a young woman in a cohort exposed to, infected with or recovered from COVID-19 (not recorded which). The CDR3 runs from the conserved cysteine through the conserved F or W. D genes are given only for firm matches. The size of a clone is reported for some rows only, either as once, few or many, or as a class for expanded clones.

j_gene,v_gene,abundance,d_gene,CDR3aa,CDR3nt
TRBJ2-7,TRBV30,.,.,CAWGRQWYGNEQYF,TGTGCCTGGGGCCGACAGTGGTATGGTAATGAGCAGTACTTC
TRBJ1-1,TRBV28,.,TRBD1,CASSGGTGGLNTEAFF,TGTGCCAGCAGTGGAGGGACAGGGGGCTTGAACACTGAAGCTTTCTTT
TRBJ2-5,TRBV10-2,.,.,CASSERDIQETQYF,TGCGCCAGCAGTGAGCGGGACATCCAAGAGACCCAGTACTTC
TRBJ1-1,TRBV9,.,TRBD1,CASSVQTGGNTEAFF,TGTGCCAGCAGCGTACAAACAGGGGGCAACACTGAAGCTTTCTTT
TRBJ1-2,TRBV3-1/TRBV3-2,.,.,CASSQEDRGGDYGYTF,TGTGCCAGCAGCCAAGAAGACCGGGGTGGAGACTATGGCTACACCTTC
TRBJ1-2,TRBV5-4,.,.,CASSLGGPPRSDGYTF,TGTGCCAGCAGCTTGGGGGGGCCTCCAAGATCGGATGGCTACACCTTC
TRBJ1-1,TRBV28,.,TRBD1,CASSGILQGVGSEAFF,TGTGCCAGCAGTGGGATCTTACAGGGGGTGGGTTCTGAAGCTTTCTTT
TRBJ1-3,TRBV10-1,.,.,CASSLDSGNTIYF,TGCGCCAGCAGTTTAGACTCTGGAAACACCATATATTTT
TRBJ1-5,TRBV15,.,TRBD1,CATSRAPDREKFGDQPQHF,TGTGCCACCAGCAGGGCCCCGGACAGGGAGAAGTTTGGAGATCAGCCCCAGCATTTT
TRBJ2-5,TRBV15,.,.,CATSRDYRVGETQYF,TGTGCCACCAGCAGAGATTACAGGGTGGGAGAGACCCAGTACTTC
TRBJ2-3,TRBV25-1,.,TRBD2,CASTPLLAGDPDTQYF,TGTGCCAGCACCCCCTTACTAGCGGGAGACCCAGATACGCAGTATTTT
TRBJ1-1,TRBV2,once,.,CASSDSTAMNTEAFF,TGTGCCAGCAGTGATTCCACAGCCATGAACACTGAAGCTTTCTTT
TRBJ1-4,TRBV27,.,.,CASSLYSYKNEKLFF,TGTGCCAGCAGTTTATATAGTTATAAGAATGAAAAACTGTTTTTT
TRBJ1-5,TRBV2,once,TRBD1,CASSAGTGGNQPQHF,TGTGCCAGCAGTGCCGGGACAGGAGGAAATCAGCCCCAGCATTTT
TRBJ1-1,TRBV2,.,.,CASTVQGNTEAFF,TGTGCCAGCACGGTCCAGGGCAACACTGAAGCTTTCTTT
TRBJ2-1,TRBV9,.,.,CASSVGTSSYNEQFF,TGTGCCAGCAGCGTAGGCACTAGTTCCTACAATGAGCAGTTCTTC
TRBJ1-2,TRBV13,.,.,CASSQDSNYGYTF,TGTGCCAGCAGCCAGGACAGTAACTATGGCTACACCTTC
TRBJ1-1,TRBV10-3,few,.,CAIRVGEENTEAFF,TGTGCCATCAGGGTCGGAGAAGAGAACACTGAAGCTTTCTTT
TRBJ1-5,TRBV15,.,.,CATSRGEGGGYNQPQHF,TGTGCCACCAGCAGAGGGGAAGGTGGGGGCTACAATCAGCCCCAGCATTTT
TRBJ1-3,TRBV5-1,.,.,CASSLIGALENTIYF,TGCGCCAGCAGCTTGATAGGGGCCCTCGAAAACACCATATATTTT
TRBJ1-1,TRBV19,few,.,CASSPEGFTEAFF,TGTGCCAGTAGTCCAGAGGGATTCACTGAAGCTTTCTTT
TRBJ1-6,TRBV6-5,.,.,CASSLEGAWNSPLHF,TGTGCCAGCAGCCTCGAGGGTGCCTGGAATTCACCCCTCCACTTT
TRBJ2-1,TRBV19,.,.,CASSARGSSYNEQFF,TGTGCCAGTAGTGCTAGGGGGAGCTCCTACAATGAGCAGTTCTTC
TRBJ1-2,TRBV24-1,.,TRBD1,CATSDATGADYGYTF,TGTGCCACCAGTGACGCGACAGGGGCTGACTATGGCTACACCTTC
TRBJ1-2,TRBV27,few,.,CASSPSPGTYGYTF,TGTGCCAGCAGTCCCTCCCCGGGAACATATGGCTACACCTTC
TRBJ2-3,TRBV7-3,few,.,CASSLQHSTDTQYF,TGTGCCAGCAGCCTACAGCATAGCACAGATACGCAGTATTTT
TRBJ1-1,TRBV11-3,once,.,CASSLDQGRENTEAFF,TGTGCCAGCAGCTTAGATCAAGGCAGGGAGAACACTGAAGCTTTCTTT
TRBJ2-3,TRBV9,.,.,CASSVGLADTDTQYF,TGTGCCAGCAGCGTAGGGCTAGCCGACACAGATACGCAGTATTTT
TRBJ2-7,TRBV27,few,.,CASSTRGGSYEQYF,TGTGCCAGCAGTACTCGAGGGGGATCCTACGAGCAGTACTTC
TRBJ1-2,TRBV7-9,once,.,CASGRGVGLDYGYTF,TGTGCCAGCGGGAGGGGGGTCGGCTTAGATTATGGCTACACCTTC
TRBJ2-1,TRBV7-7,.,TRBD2,CASSLIAGEYNEQFF,TGTGCCAGCAGCTTAATTGCGGGGGAGTACAATGAGCAGTTCTTC
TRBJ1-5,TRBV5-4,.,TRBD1,CASSLGGTGQPQHF,TGTGCCAGCAGCTTGGGAGGGACAGGTCAGCCCCAGCATTTT
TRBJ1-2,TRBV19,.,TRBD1,CASSGRQGSYGYTF,TGTGCCAGTAGTGGCCGACAGGGCTCCTATGGCTACACCTTC
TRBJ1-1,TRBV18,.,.,CASSPAVNMLNTEAFF,TGTGCCAGCTCTCCCGCGGTCAACATGTTGAACACTGAAGCTTTCTTT
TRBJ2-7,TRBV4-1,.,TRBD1,CASSPEDRAVGEQYF,TGCGCCAGCAGCCCCGAGGACAGGGCAGTCGGCGAGCAGTACTTC
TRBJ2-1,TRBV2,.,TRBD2,CASSGGLAINEQFF,TGTGCCAGCAGTGGGGGACTAGCGATCAATGAGCAGTTCTTC
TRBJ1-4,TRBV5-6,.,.,CASSSGSHEKLFF,TGTGCCAGCAGCTCCGGGTCACATGAAAAACTGTTTTTT
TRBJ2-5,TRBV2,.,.,CASSLAYPETQYF,TGTGCCAGCAGCTTAGCTTATCCGGAGACCCAGTACTTC
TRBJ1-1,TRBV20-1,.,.,CSERGGTEAFF,TGCAGTGAAAGGGGCGGCACTGAAGCTTTCTTT
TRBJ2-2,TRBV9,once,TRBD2,CASTGGSTAGELFF,TGTGCCAGCACGGGCGGGAGTACCGCCGGGGAGCTGTTTTTT
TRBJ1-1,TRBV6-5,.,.,CASSYSSPGTEAFF,TGTGCCAGCAGTTACTCGAGCCCGGGAACTGAAGCTTTCTTT
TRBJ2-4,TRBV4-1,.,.,CASSYLPLIAKNIQYF,TGCGCCAGCAGCTACCTACCCTTAATAGCCAAAAACATTCAGTACTTC
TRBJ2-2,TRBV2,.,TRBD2,CASRAGYTGELFF,TGTGCCAGTCGAGCGGGGTACACCGGGGAGCTGTTTTTT
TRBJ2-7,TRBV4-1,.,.,CASSQGGPGPTYEQYF,TGCGCCAGCAGCCAAGGGGGGCCGGGACCAACCTACGAGCAGTACTTC